This TCR beta chain was obtained from a study of blood T cell repertoires in COVID-19 (dated by TCRdb to 2018 to 2021). Broadly, across the study: The collaborator samples originated in the United States, Italy and Spain and spanned the acute and convalescent phases of COVID-19. Where available, HLA class I and class II types were obtained from metadata supplied by the sample provider rather than from assay-based typing. The prospective study material was composed of cDNA or gDNA derived from T cells, B-cell-depleted T cells, or PBMCs. Sample metadata almost always included a de-identified subject ID, COVID-19 status, age in years and sex. Subjects who had been exposed to COVID-19, were actively infected with it, or had recovered from it provided the deeply sampled blood TCRbeta repertoires that made up the dataset. The samples were drawn from the first 160 participants of the ongoing ImmuneRACE study and from over a thousand subjects provided by 6 global collaborators. The repertoires were released in a freely available public database meant as a resource for research on the immune response to SARS-CoV-2.

The immunoSEQ Assay, a bias-controlled multiplex PCR, was used to amplify TCRbeta CDR3 regions from genomic DNA. The original pipeline was this. Nucleated cell counts per sample were estimated from amplification of reference gene primers within the assay. To quantify the absolute abundance of each unique TCRbeta CDR3 rearrangement, sequence reads were collapsed and filtered. For each sample, productive Simpson clonality was calculated by taking the square root of Simpson's diversity index across productive rearrangements. TCRdb re-hosts the immuneACCESS table, in-frame sequences only. Its copies lack some clones; in the studies checked, an unresolved V gene accounts for under half of them, and the cause for the rest is not known. The D gene and trimming were derived from the DNA, and the V and J assignments and clone size from that table. The sample table records over 20,000 clones; around nine tenths of these occur just once. 15% to 20% of the sample is held by the ten biggest clonotypes.

Each collaborating institution followed its own protocols to collect whole blood in K2EDTA tubes. For TCRbeta analysis, collaborator samples were shipped as frozen whole blood, as isolated PBMCs, or as DNA extracted from either sample type. CDR3 length: 14 amino acids, cysteine to phenylalanine. The only DNA kept is the CDR3, 42 bases in frame from the first base. Looking up the germline V gene (reference sequence) yields CDR1 SGHNT and CDR2 YYREEE. V is shortened by 0 bases, J by 2 bases, and the region joining them spans 9 bases. Turning to this clone: Its recognized antigen is unknown. The input lacks base qualities; no much larger clone sits a single base away.

The investigation overall reported the following: Clinical and demographic metadata were provided uncurated, with the amount varying by source and participant.

The rearranged chain carries TRBV5-4 and TRBJ2-7; D gene: possibly TRBD2, on 6 matching bases. The material sequenced was peripheral blood. The receptor was isolated from a man aged 65-85 years with acute or convalescent COVID-19. The nucleotides read TGTGCCAGCAGCTTGGGGGACTCCCCCTACGAGCAGTACTTC. It translates to CASSLGDSPYEQYF.